This T cell receptor beta chain was sequenced for a study of CD8+CD57+ T cells in acquired aplastic anemia. Trimming cost V 2 bases and J 7 bases, with 9 bases left between them. The CDR3 runs 13 residues. Germline CDR1 SGHVS, CDR2 FQNEAQ. Investigators profiled TCR beta VDJ and CDR3 from genomic DNA template. TCRdb reprocessed the reads with MiXCR, giving one entry per CDR3 protein. The profile covers some 140,000 distinct CDR3 sequences, with about 52% appearing a single time and approximately 12% taken by the ten largest. The sequenced patients had an expansion of CD8+CD57+ cells seen by flow cytometry. This clonotype was seen a few times.

The TCR was taken from a human donor with aplastic anemia. The sample was sorted CD4+, CD8+, or CD8+CD57+ T cells (not recorded which) from PBMCs. The genes are TRBV7-8 and TRBJ2-1, with unresolved D. The CDR3 bases are TGTGCCAGCAGCTTAAAGACCCTAAATGAGCAGTTCTTC. Amino acid sequence: CASSLKTLNEQFF.